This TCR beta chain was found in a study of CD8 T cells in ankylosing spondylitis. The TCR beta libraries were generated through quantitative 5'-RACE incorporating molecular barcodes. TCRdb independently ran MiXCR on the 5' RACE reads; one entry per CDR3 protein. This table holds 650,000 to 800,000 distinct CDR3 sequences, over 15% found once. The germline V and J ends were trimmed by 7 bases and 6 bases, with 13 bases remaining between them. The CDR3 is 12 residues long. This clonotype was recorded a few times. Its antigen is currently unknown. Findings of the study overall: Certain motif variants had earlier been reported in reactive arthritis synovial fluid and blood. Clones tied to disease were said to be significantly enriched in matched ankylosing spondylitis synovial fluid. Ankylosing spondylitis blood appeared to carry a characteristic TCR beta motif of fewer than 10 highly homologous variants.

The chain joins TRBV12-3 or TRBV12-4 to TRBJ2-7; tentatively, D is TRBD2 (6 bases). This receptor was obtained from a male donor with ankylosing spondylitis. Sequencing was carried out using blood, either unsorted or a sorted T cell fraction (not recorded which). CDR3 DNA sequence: TGTGCCAGCAAAGTAGGTAGCGGCGAGCAGTACTTC. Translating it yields CASKVGSGEQYF.